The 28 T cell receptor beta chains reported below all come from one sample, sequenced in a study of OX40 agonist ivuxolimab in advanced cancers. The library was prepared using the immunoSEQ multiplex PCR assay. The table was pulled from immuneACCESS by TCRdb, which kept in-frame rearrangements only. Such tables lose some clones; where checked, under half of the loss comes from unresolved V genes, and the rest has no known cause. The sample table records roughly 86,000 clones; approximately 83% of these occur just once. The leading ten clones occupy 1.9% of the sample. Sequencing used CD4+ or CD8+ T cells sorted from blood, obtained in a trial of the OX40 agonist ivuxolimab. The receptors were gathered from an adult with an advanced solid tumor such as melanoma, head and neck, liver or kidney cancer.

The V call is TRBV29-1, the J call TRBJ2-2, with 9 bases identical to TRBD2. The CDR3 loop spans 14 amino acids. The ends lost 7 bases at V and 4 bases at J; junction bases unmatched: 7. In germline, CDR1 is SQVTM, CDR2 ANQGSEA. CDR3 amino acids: CSANSGSSTGELFF. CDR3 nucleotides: TGCAGCGCTAATAGCGGGAGTAGCACCGGGGAGCTGTTTTTT.

This CDR3 reads CASSSGPGDYGYTF. The CDR3 nucleotides are TGTGCCAGCAGCTCCGGACCGGGGGACTATGGCTACACCTTC. This chain links TRBV9 with TRBJ1-2; weak D call: TRBD1 (5 bases). The V end was cut by 4 bases, the J end by 3 bases, with 13 bases between. CDR1 and CDR2 from the germline V gene are SGDLS and YYNGEE. This CDR3 spans 14 amino acids.

CDR3 coding DNA: TGTGCCAGCAGCCCTAGGGATAAGGGTTACAATGAGCAGTTCTTC. This codes for CASSPRDKGYNEQFF. This chain joins TRBV7-9 and TRBJ2-1; D gene unclear. CDR3 length: 15 residues. The V gene lost 5 bases and the J gene lost 4 bases, with 15 bases spanning the gap. Looked up from germline, CDR1 is SEHNR and CDR2 is FQNEAQ (reference sequence).

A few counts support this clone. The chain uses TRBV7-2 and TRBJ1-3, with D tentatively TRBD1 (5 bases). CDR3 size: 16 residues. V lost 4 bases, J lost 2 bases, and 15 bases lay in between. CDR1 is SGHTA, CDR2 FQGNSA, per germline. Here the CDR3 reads CASSSSSGVTGNTIYF. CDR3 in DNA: TGTGCCAGCAGCTCTTCCTCGGGGGTTACTGGAAACACCATATATTTT.

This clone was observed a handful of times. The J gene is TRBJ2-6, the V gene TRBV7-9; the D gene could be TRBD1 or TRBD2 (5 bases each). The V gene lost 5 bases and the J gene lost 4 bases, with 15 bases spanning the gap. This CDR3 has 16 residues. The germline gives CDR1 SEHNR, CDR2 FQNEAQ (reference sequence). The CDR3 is CASSLGAGSGANVLTF. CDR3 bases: TGTGCCAGCAGCCTCGGGGCAGGGTCCGGGGCCAACGTCCTGACTTTC.

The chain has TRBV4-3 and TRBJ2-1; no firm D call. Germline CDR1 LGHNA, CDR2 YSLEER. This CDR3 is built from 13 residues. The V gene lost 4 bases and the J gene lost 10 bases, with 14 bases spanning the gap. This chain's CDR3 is CASSLSPRSEQFF. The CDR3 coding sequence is TGCGCCAGCAGCCTGAGCCCTCGAAGCGAGCAGTTCTTC.

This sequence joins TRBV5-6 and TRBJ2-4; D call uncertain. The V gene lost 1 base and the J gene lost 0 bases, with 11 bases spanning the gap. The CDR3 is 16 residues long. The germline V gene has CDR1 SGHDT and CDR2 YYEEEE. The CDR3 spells CASSLSVRVAKNIQYF. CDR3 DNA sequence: TGTGCCAGCAGCTTGTCCGTCCGGGTAGCCAAAAACATTCAGTACTTC. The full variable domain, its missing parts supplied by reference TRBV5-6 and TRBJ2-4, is DAGVTQSPTHLIKTRGQQVTLRCSPKSGHDTVSWYQQALGQGPQFIFQYYEEEERQRGNFPDRFSGHQFPNYSSELNVNALLLGDSALYLCASSLSVRVAKNIQYFGAGTRLSVL.

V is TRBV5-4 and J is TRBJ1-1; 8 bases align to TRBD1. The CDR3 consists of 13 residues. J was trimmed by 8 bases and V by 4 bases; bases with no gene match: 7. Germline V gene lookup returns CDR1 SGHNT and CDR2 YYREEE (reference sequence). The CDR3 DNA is TGTGCCAGCAGCCGGAGGACAGGGAGAGAAGCTTTCTTT. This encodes CASSRRTGREAFF.

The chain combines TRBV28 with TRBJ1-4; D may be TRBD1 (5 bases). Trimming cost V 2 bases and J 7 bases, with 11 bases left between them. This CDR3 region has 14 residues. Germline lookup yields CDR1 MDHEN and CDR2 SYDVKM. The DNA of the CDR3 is TGTGCCAGCAGTTTACCGACCGGGGCTGAAAAACTGTTTTTT. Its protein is CASSLPTGAEKLFF.

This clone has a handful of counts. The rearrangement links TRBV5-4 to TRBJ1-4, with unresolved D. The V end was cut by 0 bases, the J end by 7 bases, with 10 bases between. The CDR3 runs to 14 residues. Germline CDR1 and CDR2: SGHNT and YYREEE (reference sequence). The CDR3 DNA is TGTGCCAGCAGCTTGGTGGGGAGGAGTGAAAAACTGTTTTTT. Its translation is CASSLVGRSEKLFF. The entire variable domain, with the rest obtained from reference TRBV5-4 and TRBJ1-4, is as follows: ETGVTQSPTHLIKTRGQQVTLRCSSQSGHNTVSWYQQALGQGPQFIFQYYREEENGRGNFPPRFSGLQFPNYSSELNVNALELDDSALYLCASSLVGRSEKLFFGSGTQLSVL.

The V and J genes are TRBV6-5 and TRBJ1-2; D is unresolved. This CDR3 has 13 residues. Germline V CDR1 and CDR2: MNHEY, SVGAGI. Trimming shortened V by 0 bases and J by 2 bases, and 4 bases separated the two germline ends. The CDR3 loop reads CASSYSTNYGYTF. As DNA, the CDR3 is TGTGCCAGCAGTTACTCGACCAACTATGGCTACACCTTC.

Here the CDR3 DNA reads TGTGCTAGTGGCCCTTCCGGGACAGGTTCGTATGAGCAGTTCTTC. Translated: CASGPSGTGSYEQFF. This chain links TRBV12-5 with TRBJ2-1, with 8 nucleotides matching TRBD1. This CDR3 has 15 amino acids. V was pared by 6 bases and J by 8 bases, with 12 bases of the junction left unmatched. Germline V gives CDR1 LGHNT, CDR2 FRNRAP. Filled out from reference TRBV12-5 and TRBJ2-1, the complete variable domain reads DARVTQTPRHKVTEMGQEVTMRCQPILGHNTVFWYRQTMMQGLELLAYFRNRAPLDDSGMPKDRFSAEMPDATLATLKIQPSEPRDSAVYFCASGPSGTGSYEQFFGPGTRLTVL.

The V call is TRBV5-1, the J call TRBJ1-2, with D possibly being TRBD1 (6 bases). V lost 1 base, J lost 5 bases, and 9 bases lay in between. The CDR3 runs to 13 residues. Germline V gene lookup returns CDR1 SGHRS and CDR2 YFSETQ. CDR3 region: CASSLSGEYGYTF. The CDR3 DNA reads TGCGCCAGCAGCTTGTCAGGGGAATATGGCTACACCTTC.

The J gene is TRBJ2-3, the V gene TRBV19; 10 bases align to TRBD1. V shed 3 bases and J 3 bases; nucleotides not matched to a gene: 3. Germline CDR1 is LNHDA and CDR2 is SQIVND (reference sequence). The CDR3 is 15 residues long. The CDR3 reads CASSMGQGRTDTQYF. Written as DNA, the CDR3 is TGTGCCAGTAGTATGGGACAGGGGAGGACAGATACGCAGTATTTT. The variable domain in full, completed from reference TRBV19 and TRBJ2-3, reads DGGITQSPKYLFRKEGQNVTLSCEQNLNHDAMYWYRQDPGQGLRLIYYSQIVNDFQKGDIAEGYSVSREKKESFPLTVTSAQKNPTAFYLCASSMGQGRTDTQYFGPGTRLTVL.

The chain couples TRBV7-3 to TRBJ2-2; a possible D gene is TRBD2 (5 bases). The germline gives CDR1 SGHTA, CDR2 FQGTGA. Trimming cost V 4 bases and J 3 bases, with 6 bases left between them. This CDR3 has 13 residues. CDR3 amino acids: CASSSDYTGELFF. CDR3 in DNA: TGTGCCAGCAGCTCGGACTACACCGGGGAGCTGTTTTTT.

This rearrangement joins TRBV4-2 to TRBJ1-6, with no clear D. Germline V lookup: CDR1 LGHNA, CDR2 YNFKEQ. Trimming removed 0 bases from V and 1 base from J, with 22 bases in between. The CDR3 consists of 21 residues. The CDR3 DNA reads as TGTGCCAGCAGCCAAGAACCCACGTTACCTACCAGCGGGTCCTATAATTCACCCCTCCACTTT. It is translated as CASSQEPTLPTSGSYNSPLHF.

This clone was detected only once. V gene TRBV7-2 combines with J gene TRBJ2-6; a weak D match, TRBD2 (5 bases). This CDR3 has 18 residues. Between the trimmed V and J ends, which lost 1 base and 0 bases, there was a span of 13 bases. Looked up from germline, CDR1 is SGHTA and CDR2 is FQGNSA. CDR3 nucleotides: TGTGCCAGCAGCTTAGTGGGTAGCGCCTTCTCTGGGGCCAACGTCCTGACTTTC. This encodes CASSLVGSAFSGANVLTF. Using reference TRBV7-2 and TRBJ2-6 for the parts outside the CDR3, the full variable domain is GAGVSQSPSNKVTEKGKDVELRCDPISGHTALYWYRQSLGQGLEFLIYFQGNSAPDKSGLPSDRFSAERTGGSVSTLTIQRTQQEDSAVYLCASSLVGSAFSGANVLTFGAGSRLTVL.

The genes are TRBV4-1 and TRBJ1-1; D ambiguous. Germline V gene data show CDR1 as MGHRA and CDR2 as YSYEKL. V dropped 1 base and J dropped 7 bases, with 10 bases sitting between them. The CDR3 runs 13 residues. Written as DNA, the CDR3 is TGCGCCAGCAGCCAAGGACCCATACATGAAGCTTTCTTT. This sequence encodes CASSQGPIHEAFF.

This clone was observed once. The CDR3 spells CASGRTGGNEKLFF. The CDR3 DNA sequence: TGTGCCAGTGGACGGACAGGGGGAAATGAAAAACTGTTTTTT. V and J are TRBV6-5 and TRBJ1-4; 10 bases match TRBD1. The germline CDR1 and CDR2 sequences are MNHEY and SVGAGI. The CDR3 spans 14 residues. The V segment lost 9 bases and the J segment 5 bases; nucleotides outside the gene matches: 6.

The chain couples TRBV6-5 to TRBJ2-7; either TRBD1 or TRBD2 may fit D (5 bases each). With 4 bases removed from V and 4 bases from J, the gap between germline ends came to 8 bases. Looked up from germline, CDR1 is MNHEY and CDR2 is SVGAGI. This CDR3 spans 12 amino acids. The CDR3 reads CASSLGEYEQYF. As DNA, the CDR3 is TGTGCCAGCAGTTTAGGGGAGTACGAGCAGTACTTC.

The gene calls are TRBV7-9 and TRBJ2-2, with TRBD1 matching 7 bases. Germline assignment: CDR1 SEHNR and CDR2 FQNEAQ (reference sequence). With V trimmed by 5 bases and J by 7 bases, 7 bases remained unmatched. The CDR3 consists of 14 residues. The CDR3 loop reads CASSPDRVGGELFF. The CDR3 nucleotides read TGTGCCAGCAGCCCCGACAGGGTTGGCGGGGAGCTGTTTTTT. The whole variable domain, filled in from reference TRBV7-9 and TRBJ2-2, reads DTGVSQNPRHKITKRGQNVTFRCDPISEHNRLYWYRQTLGQGPEFLTYFQNEAQLEKSRLLSDRFSAERPKGSFSTLEIQRTEQGDSAMYLCASSPDRVGGELFFGEGSRLTVL.

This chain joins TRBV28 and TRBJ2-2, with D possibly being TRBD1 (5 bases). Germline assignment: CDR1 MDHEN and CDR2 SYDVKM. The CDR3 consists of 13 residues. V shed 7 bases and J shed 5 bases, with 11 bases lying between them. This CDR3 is CASTDRITGELFF. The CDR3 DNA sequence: TGTGCCAGCACTGACAGAATTACCGGGGAGCTGTTTTTT.

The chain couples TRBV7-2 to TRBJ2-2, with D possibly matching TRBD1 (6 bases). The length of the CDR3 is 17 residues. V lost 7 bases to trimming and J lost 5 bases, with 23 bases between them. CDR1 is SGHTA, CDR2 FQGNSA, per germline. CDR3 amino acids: CASTKGPGAQGTGELFF. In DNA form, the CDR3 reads TGTGCCAGCACCAAAGGCCCAGGGGCGCAGGGGACCGGGGAGCTGTTTTTT.

The CDR3 DNA is TGCGCCAGCAGCACCGGGACAGGGGGTGAAAAACTGTTTTTT. Encoded protein: CASSTGTGGEKLFF. The J gene is TRBJ1-4, the V gene TRBV5-1; 11 bases agree with TRBD1. Germline V CDR1 and CDR2: SGHRS, YFSETQ. The CDR3 contains 14 residues. After removal of 4 bases from V and 7 bases from J, the junction contained 3 bases not matched to a gene.

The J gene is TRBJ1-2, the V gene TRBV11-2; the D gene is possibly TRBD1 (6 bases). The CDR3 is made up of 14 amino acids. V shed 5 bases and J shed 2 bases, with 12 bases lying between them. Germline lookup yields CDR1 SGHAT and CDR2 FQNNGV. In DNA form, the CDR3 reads TGTGCCAGCAGCCACCGGGGGGCGAACTATGGCTACACCTTC. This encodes CASSHRGANYGYTF.

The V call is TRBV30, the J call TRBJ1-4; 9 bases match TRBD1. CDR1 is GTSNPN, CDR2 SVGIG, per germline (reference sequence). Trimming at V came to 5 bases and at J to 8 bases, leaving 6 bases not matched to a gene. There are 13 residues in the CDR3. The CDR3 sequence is CAWLGQGREKLFF. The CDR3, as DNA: TGTGCCTGGTTGGGACAGGGAAGAGAAAAACTGTTTTTT. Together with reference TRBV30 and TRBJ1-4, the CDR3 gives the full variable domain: SQTIHQWPATLVQPVGSPLSLECTVEGTSNPNLYWYRQAAGRGLQLLFYSVGIGQISSEVPQNLSASRPQDRQFILSSKKLLLSDSGFYLCAWLGQGREKLFFGSGTQLSVL.

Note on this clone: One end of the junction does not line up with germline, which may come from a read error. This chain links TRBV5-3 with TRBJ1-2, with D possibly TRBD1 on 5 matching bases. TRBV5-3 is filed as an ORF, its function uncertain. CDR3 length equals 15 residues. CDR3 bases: TGTGCCAGCAGCTTGAGGGCAGGGCTACAATATGGCTACACCTTC. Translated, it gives CASSLRAGLQYGYTF.

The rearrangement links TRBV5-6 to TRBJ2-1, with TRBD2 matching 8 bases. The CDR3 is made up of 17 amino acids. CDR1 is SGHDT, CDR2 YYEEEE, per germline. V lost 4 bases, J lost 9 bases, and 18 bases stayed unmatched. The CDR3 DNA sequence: TGTGCCAGCAGCCACCCGTCGGGACTAGGAGTATTAGGTGAGCAGTTCTTC. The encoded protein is CASSHPSGLGVLGEQFF.